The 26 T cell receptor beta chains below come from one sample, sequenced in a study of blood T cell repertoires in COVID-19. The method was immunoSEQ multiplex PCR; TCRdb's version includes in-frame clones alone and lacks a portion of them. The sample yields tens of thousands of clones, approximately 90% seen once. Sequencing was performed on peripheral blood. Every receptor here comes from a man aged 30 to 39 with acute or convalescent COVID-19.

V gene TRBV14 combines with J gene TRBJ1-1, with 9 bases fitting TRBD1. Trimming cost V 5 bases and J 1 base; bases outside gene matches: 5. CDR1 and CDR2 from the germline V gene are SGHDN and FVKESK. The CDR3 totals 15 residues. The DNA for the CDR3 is TGTGCCAGCAGCAAACAGGGGGCGGGGAACACTGAAGCTTTCTTT. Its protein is CASSKQGAGNTEAFF.

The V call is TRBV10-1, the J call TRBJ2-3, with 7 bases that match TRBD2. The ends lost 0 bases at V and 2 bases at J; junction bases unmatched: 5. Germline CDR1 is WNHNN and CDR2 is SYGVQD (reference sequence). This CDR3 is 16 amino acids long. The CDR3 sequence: CASSESTSLLTDTQYF. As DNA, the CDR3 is TGCGCCAGCAGTGAGTCGACTAGCCTTCTCACAGATACGCAGTATTTT.

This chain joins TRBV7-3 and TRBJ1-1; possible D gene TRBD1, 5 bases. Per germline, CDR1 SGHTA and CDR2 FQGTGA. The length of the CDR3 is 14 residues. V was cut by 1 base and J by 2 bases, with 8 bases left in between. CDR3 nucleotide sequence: TGTGCCAGCAGCTTAAATCAGGGAAACACTGAAGCTTTCTTT. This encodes CASSLNQGNTEAFF. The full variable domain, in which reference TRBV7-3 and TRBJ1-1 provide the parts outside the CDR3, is GAGVSQTPSNKVTEKGKYVELRCDPISGHTALYWYRQSLGQGPEFLIYFQGTGAADDSGLPNDRFFAVRPEGSVSTLKIQRTERGDSAVYLCASSLNQGNTEAFFGQGTRLTVV.

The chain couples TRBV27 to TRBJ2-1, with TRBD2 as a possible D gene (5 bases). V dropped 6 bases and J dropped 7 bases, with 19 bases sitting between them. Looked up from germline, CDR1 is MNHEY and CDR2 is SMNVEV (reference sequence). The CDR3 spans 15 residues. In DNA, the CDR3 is TGTGCCAGCAGGACTCTGGGCGGGTTGGTGAATGAGCAGTTCTTC. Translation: CASRTLGGLVNEQFF.

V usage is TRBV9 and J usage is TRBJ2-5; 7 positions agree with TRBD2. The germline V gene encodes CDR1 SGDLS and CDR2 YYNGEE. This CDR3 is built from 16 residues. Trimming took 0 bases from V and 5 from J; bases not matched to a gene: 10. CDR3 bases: TGTGCCAGCAGCGTAGTTGAGGGAGGGCCTTTGGAGACCCAGTACTTC. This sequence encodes CASSVVEGGPLETQYF. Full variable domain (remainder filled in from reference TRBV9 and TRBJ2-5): DSGVTQTPKHLITATGQRVTLRCSPRSGDLSVYWYQQSLDQGLQFLIQYYNGEERAKGNILERFSAQQFPDLHSELNLSSLELGDSALYFCASSVVEGGPLETQYFGPGTRLLVL.

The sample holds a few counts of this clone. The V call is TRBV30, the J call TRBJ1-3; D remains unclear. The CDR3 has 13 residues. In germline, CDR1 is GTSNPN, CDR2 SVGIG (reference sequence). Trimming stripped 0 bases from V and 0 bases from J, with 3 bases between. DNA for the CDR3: TGTGCCTGGAGTGTGAGCTCTGGAAACACCATATATTTT. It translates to CAWSVSSGNTIYF. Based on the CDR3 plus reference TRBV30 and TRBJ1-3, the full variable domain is SQTIHQWPATLVQPVGSPLSLECTVEGTSNPNLYWYRQAAGRGLQLLFYSVGIGQISSEVPQNLSASRPQDRQFILSSKKLLLSDSGFYLCAWSVSSGNTIYFGEGSWLTVV.

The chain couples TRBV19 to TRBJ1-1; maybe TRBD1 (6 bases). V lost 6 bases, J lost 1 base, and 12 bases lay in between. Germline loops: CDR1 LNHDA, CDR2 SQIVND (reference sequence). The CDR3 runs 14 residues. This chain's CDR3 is CASRINRENTEAFF. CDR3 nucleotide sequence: TGTGCCAGTAGGATTAACAGGGAGAACACTGAAGCTTTCTTT.

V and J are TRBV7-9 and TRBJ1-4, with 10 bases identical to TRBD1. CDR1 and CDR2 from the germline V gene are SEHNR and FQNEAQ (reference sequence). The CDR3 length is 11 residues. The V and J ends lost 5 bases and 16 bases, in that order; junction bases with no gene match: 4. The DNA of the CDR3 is TGTGCCAGCAGCCAGGGACAGGGGCAGTTTTTT. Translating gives CASSQGQGQFF.

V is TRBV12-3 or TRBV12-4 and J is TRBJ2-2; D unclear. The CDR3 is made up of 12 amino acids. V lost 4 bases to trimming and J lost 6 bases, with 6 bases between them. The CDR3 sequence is CASSSSSGELFF. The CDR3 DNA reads TGTGCCAGCAGTTCTTCTTCCGGGGAGCTGTTTTTT.

Here the CDR3 DNA reads TGTGCCAGCAGCTCACCCCGACACCCCCAAGAGACCCAGTACTTC. Amino acids: CASSSPRHPQETQYF. This rearrangement joins TRBV7-2 to TRBJ2-5; D remains unclear. Looked up from germline, CDR1 is SGHTA and CDR2 is FQGNSA. The CDR3 has 15 amino acids. V lost 4 bases and J 1 base, leaving 13 bases between the germline ends.

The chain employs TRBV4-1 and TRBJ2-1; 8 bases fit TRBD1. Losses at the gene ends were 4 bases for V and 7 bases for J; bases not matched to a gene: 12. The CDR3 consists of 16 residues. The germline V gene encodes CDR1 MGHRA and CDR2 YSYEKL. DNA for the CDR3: TGCGCCAGCAGCCTCTCGAGAACAAACAGGGGGAATGAGCAGTTCTTC. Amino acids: CASSLSRTNRGNEQFF.

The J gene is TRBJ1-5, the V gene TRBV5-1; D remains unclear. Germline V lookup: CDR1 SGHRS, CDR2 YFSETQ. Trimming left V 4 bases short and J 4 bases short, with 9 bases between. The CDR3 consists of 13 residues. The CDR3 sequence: CASSSGPNQPQHF. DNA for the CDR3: TGCGCCAGCAGCAGCGGCCCGAATCAGCCCCAGCATTTT.

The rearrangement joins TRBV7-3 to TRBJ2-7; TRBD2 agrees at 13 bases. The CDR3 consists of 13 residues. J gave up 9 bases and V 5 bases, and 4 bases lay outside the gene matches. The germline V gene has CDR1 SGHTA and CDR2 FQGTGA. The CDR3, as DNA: TGTGCCAGCAGCCCAGGGACTAGCGGGGTGCAGTACTTC. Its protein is CASSPGTSGVQYF.

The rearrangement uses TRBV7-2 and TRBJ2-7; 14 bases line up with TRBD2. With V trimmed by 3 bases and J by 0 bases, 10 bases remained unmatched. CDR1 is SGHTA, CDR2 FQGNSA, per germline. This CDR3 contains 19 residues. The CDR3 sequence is CASSLAGTSGSPSSYEQYF. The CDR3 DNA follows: TGTGCCAGCAGCTTGGCCGGGACTAGCGGGAGCCCTAGCTCCTACGAGCAGTACTTC.

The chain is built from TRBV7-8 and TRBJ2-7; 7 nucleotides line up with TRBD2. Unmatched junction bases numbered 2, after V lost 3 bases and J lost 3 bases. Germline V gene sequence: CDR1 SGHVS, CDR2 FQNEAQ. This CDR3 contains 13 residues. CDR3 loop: CASSLGRGYEQYF. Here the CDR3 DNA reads TGTGCCAGCAGCTTGGGGAGGGGCTACGAGCAGTACTTC.

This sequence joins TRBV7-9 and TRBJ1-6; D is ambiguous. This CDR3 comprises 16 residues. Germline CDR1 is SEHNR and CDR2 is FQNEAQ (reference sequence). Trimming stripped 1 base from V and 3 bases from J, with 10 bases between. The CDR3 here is CASSLVGGFYNSPLHF. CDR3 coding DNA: TGTGCCAGCAGCTTAGTTGGCGGATTCTATAATTCACCCCTCCACTTT.

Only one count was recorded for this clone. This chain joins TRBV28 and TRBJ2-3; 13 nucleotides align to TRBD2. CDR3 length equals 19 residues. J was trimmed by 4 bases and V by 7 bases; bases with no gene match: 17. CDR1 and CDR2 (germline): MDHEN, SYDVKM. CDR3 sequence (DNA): TGTGCCAGCACGACCTTACTAGCGGGAGGGCCCGTTCCCCCAGATACGCAGTATTTT. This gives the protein CASTTLLAGGPVPPDTQYF. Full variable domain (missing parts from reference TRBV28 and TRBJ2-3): DVKVTQSSRYLVKRTGEKVFLECVQDMDHENMFWYRQDPGLGLRLIYFSYDVKMKEKGDIPEGYSVSREKKERFSLILESASTNQTSMYLCASTTLLAGGPVPPDTQYFGPGTRLTVL.

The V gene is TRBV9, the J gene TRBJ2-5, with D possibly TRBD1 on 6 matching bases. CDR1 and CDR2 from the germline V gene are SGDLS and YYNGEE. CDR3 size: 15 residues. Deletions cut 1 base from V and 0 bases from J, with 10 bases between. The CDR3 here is CASSVNTGYQETQYF. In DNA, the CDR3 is TGTGCCAGCAGCGTAAACACAGGGTACCAAGAGACCCAGTACTTC.

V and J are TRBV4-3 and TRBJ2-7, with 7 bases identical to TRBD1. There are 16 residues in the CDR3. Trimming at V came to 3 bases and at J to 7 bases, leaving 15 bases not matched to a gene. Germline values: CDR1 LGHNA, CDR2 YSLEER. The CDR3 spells CASSHAIPGQPGEQYF. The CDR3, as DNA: TGCGCCAGCAGCCATGCTATTCCGGGACAGCCGGGAGAGCAGTACTTC.

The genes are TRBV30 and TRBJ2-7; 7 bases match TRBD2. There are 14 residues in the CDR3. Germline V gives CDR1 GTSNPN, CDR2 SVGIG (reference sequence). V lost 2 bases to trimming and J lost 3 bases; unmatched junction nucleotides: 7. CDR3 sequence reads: CAWSSGTYFYEQYF. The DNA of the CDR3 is TGTGCCTGGAGTAGCGGGACCTACTTCTACGAGCAGTACTTC.

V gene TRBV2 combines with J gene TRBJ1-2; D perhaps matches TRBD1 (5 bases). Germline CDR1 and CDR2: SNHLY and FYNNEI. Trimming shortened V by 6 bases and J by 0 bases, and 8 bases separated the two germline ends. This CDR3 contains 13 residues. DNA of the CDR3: TGTGCCAGCAGGGACACAGCTAACTATGGCTACACCTTC. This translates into CASRDTANYGYTF.

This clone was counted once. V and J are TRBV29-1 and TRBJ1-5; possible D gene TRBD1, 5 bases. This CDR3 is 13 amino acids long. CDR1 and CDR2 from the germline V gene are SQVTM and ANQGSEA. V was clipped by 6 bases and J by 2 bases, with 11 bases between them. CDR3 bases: TGCAGCGTGGCTACAGGTCGCAATCAGCCCCAGCATTTT. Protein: CSVATGRNQPQHF.

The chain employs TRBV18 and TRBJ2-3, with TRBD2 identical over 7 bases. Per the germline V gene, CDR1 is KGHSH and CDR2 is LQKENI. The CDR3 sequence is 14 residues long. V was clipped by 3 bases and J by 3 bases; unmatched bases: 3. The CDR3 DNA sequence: TGTGCCAGCTCACCGCAACTAGCGACAGATACGCAGTATTTT. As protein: CASSPQLATDTQYF.

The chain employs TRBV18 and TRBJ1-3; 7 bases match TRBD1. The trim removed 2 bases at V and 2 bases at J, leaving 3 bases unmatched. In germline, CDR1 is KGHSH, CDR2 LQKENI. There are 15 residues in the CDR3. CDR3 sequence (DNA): TGTGCCAGCTCACCAAGACAGGGAACTGGAAACACCATATATTTT. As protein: CASSPRQGTGNTIYF.

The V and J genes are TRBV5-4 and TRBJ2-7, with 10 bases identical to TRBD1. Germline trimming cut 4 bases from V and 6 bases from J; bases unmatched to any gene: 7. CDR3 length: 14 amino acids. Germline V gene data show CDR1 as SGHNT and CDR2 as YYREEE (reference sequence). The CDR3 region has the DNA TGTGCCAGCAGCCGACAGGGGGCGCAGGTCGAGCAGTACTTC. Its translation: CASSRQGAQVEQYF.

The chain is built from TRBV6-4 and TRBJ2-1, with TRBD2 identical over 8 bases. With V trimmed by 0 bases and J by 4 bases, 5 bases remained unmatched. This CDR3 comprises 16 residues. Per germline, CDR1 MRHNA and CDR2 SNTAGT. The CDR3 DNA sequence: TGTGCCAGCAGTGACTCGTGGACTAGCCGATACAATGAGCAGTTCTTC. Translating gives CASSDSWTSRYNEQFF.